This T cell receptor (beta chain) was retrieved from a study of Tregs in tolerant kidney transplant recipients. In the study overall: Mixed chimerism was transient after nonmyeloablative marrow transplants from related graft donors.

Unstimulated regulatory T cells (CD4+CD25+CD127-), CD4+CD25- non-regulatory cells, CD4 and CD8 cells were FACS-sorted from thawed PBMCs. Study-level points and caveats: Activated donor B cell expansion appeared to reveal the most relevant donor-specific TCRbeta repertoire. Biological reproducibility was not directly addressed, but technical replication error appeared minimal.

V trimming: 5 bases; J trimming: 4 bases; junction bases outside the gene matches: 6. The CDR3 is 14 amino acids. Germline CDR1 is KGHSH and CDR2 is LQKENI. Profiled with immunoSEQ multiplex PCR; TCRdb holds only in-frame clones, not every one. The sample holds over 60,000 clones, under 98% seen once. Of note for this clone: What it binds is not known.

The material was CD4+ T cells from blood, obtained before the transplant. The chain carries TRBV18 and TRBJ2-7; TRBD1 aligns across 9 bases. This TCR came from a human donor who received a combined kidney and bone marrow transplant. The DNA for the CDR3 is TGTGCCAGCTCATTCACAGGGGGCGAATACGAGCAGTACTTC. Translating gives CASSFTGGEYEQYF. Full variable domain (remainder filled in from reference TRBV18 and TRBJ2-7): NAGVMQNPRHLVRRRGQEARLRCSPMKGHSHVYWYRQLPEEGLKFMVYLQKENIIDESGMPKERFSAEFPKEGPSILRIQQVVRGDSAAYFCASSFTGGEYEQYFGPGTRLTVT.